The 9 T cell receptor beta chains reported below all come from one sample, sequenced in a study of blood T cell repertoires in COVID-19. Some clones are missing from TCRdb's copy, which holds only in-frame ones; the method was immunoSEQ multiplex PCR. Among some 110,000 clones listed, about 80% were seen once. Source material: peripheral blood. The receptors were sampled from a man between 65 and 85 years old with active or convalescent COVID-19.

The rearrangement uses TRBV5-4 and TRBJ2-5; 12 nucleotides agree with TRBD2. Germline lookup yields CDR1 SGHNT and CDR2 YYREEE (reference sequence). Trimming took 4 bases from V and 5 from J; bases not matched to a gene: 12. The CDR3 extends over 17 amino acids. CDR3 sequence: CASSQRLAGAGRETQYF. In nucleotides, the CDR3 is TGTGCCAGCAGCCAGAGACTAGCGGGAGCGGGGAGGGAGACCCAGTACTTC.

The J gene is TRBJ1-2, the V gene TRBV29-1; TRBD1 matches at 9 bases. The V and J ends lost 6 bases and 5 bases, in that order; junction bases with no gene match: 7. This CDR3 is 13 amino acids long. CDR1 is SQVTM and CDR2 is ANQGSEA in the germline V gene. DNA of the CDR3: TGCAGCGTCGCACAGGGGGCAGGGTATGGCTACACCTTC. This sequence encodes CSVAQGAGYGYTF.

The J gene is TRBJ1-1, the V gene TRBV2; D ambiguous. CDR1 is SNHLY and CDR2 is FYNNEI in the germline V gene. V was cut by 2 bases and J by 2 bases, with 15 bases left in between. The CDR3 is 16 amino acids. For the CDR3, the DNA is TGTGCCAGCAGTGAAAGTCGGGTAAGGATCAACACTGAAGCTTTCTTT. Its protein is CASSESRVRINTEAFF.

The chain uses TRBV27 and TRBJ2-7; 7 nucleotides match TRBD2. The CDR3 totals 13 residues. The J segment lost 6 bases and the V segment lost 2 bases, leaving 4 bases of the junction unmatched. Germline lookup yields CDR1 MNHEY and CDR2 SMNVEV (reference sequence). CDR3 region: CASSLHGTIEQYF. The CDR3 nucleotides are TGTGCCAGCAGTTTACACGGGACTATCGAGCAGTACTTC.

The DNA for the CDR3 is TGTGCCAGCAGTGTGACTAGCGCGGCCTACGAGCAGTACTTC. Its protein is CASSVTSAAYEQYF. The chain has TRBV28 and TRBJ2-7, with 8 bases matching TRBD2. Germline V gene sequence: CDR1 MDHEN, CDR2 SYDVKM. V shed 5 bases and J 2 bases; nucleotides not matched to a gene: 5. The CDR3 is 14 residues long.

V is TRBV24-1 and J is TRBJ1-1; no clear D. Between the trimmed V and J ends, which lost 10 bases and 3 bases, there was a span of 17 bases. Germline loops: CDR1 KGHDR, CDR2 SFDVKD. This CDR3 spans 14 amino acids. DNA for the CDR3: TGTGCCACTAGGGCGGGTATGACGGACACTGAAGCTTTCTTT. Translation gives CATRAGMTDTEAFF.

The chain employs TRBV18 and TRBJ2-7; TRBD2 might be the D (6 bases). The germline V and J ends were trimmed by 5 bases and 7 bases, with 15 bases remaining between them. This CDR3 contains 13 residues. Germline V gene sequence: CDR1 KGHSH, CDR2 LQKENI. CDR3 amino acids: CASSSGEGLEQYF. The CDR3 DNA is TGTGCCAGCTCATCTGGTGAGGGACTGGAGCAGTACTTC. Supplemented by reference TRBV18 and TRBJ2-7, the full variable domain reads NAGVMQNPRHLVRRRGQEARLRCSPMKGHSHVYWYRQLPEEGLKFMVYLQKENIIDESGMPKERFSAEFPKEGPSILRIQQVVRGDSAAYFCASSSGEGLEQYFGPGTRLTVT.

By frequency in the sample, this clone is medium-sized. The chain carries TRBV5-6 and TRBJ1-4, with 8 bases that match TRBD1. J was trimmed by 7 bases and V by 2 bases; bases with no gene match: 13. This CDR3 spans 17 amino acids. Germline CDR1 reads SGHDT; CDR2 reads YYEEEE. The DNA for the CDR3 is TGTGCCAGCAGCTTTTCAGCAGGGGGCGACTTCGGTGAAAAACTGTTTTTT. Translation gives CASSFSAGGDFGEKLFF.

The genes are TRBV12-3 or TRBV12-4 and TRBJ2-7; perhaps TRBD2 as D (6 bases). Trimming stripped 0 bases from V and 3 bases from J, with 6 bases between. This CDR3 has 13 residues. In DNA form, the CDR3 reads TGTGCCAGCAGTTTAGCGGAGGGCTACGAGCAGTACTTC. Residues: CASSLAEGYEQYF.